This TCR beta chain was observed in a study of T cells in tuberculosis. The study's findings and limits: The stringent gate may have excluded weak CD1B-GMM tetramer binders.

This CDR3 is built from 16 residues. The V segment lost 4 bases and the J segment 6 bases; nucleotides outside the gene matches: 10. Germline assignment: CDR1 MDHEN and CDR2 SYDVKM. Assay used: immunoSEQ multiplex PCR; TCRdb lists only in-frame clones, some missing. The sample comprises about 58,000 clones, roughly 88% of which are singletons, and about a fifth rests with the top ten. Sorting used thawed, overnight-rested PBMC stained with anti-CD3, a viability dye and GMM-loaded CD1B tetramer. CD1B tetramers were loaded with Rhodococcus equi-derived C32 glucose monomycolate. From each donor, around 100,000 tetramer-negative cells were sorted.

This clonotype was sampled from an adult woman with latent tuberculosis. Sequencing was done on a sample of CD1b-GMM tetramer-negative cells sorted from PBMCs. V usage is TRBV28 and J usage is TRBJ2-1; 9 bases are a match to TRBD2. CDR3 sequence: CASSSSGTSRLNEQFF. Here the CDR3 DNA reads TGTGCCAGCAGTTCCTCCGGGACTAGCCGACTCAATGAGCAGTTCTTC.